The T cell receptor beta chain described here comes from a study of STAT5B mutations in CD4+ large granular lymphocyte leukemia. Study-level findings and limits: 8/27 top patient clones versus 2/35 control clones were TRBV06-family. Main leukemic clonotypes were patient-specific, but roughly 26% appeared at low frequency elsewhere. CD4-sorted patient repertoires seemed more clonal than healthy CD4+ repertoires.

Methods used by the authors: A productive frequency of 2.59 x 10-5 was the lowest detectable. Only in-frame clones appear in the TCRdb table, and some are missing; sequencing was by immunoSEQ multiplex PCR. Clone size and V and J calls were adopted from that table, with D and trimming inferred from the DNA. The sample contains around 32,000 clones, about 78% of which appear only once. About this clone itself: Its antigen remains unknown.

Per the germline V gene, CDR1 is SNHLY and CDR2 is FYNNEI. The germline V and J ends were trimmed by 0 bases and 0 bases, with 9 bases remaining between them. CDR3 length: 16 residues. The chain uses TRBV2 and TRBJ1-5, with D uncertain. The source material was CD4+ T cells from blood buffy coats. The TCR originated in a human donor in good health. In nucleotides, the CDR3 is TGTGCCAGCAGTGAAGCGGATGTGTTTAGCAATCAGCCCCAGCATTTT. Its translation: CASSEADVFSNQPQHF.